A selection of T cell receptor beta chains follows, all from one sample in a study of graft-versus-host responses after intestinal transplantation. Their target antigens are unknown. Profiling relied on immunoSEQ multiplex PCR, and the TCRdb table lists in-frame clones only, not all of them. The sample records 85,000 to 100,000 clones, approximately 90% being singletons. The sample consisted of unstimulated CD4+ T cells sorted from spleen or lymph node cells, taken before transplant. These receptor sequences come from a human donor who was the organ donor for an intestinal transplant. Each CDR3 is given with its conserved first and last residue. D genes are given only for firm matches. Only part of the rows carry a size: once, few, many, or a class if the clone is expanded.

v_call	clone_size	j_call	d_call	cdr3_nt	cdr3_aa
TRBV7-9	NA	TRBJ1-1	NA	TGTGCCAGCAGCAACAGGAACACTGAAGCTTTCTTT	CASSNRNTEAFF
TRBV19	NA	TRBJ1-2	TRBD1	TGTGCCAGTAACCCCCGGGACAGAGCCTATGGCTACACCTTC	CASNPRDRAYGYTF
TRBV6-1	once	TRBJ2-6	TRBD1	TGTGCCAGCAGTGAACCAGGGGGACCTGGGGCCAACGTCCTGACTTTC	CASSEPGGPGANVLTF
TRBV19	NA	TRBJ2-1	NA	TGTGCCAGTAGTACATGGAGCTCCTACAATGAGCAGTTCTTC	CASSTWSSYNEQFF
TRBV7-2	NA	TRBJ2-7	TRBD2	TGTGCCAGCAGCCCAACTAGCGGAGCCTCCTACGAGCAGTACTTC	CASSPTSGASYEQYF
TRBV5-1	NA	TRBJ1-2	TRBD1	TGCGCCAGCAGCTTGGGGGGACAGGATTCTAACTATGGCTACACCTTC	CASSLGGQDSNYGYTF
TRBV11-1	NA	TRBJ1-1	NA	TGTGCCAGCAGCTTTGGAGGAAACACTGAAGCTTTCTTT	CASSFGGNTEAFF
TRBV7-3	NA	TRBJ2-3	NA	TGTGCCAGCAGCTTAAGTATCCTAAACACAGATACGCAGTATTTT	CASSLSILNTDTQYF
TRBV21-1	NA	TRBJ1-1	NA	TGTGCCAGCACCAACAGGGGTAATGAAGCTTTCTTT	CASTNRGNEAFF
TRBV28	NA	TRBJ2-7	NA	TGTGCCAGCAGTCCCCTCAACCCGGGGAGCTACGAGCAGTACTTC	CASSPLNPGSYEQYF
TRBV5-1	NA	TRBJ2-1	NA	TGCGCCAGCAGCTTGATCGCGGGGTACAATGAGCAGTTCTTC	CASSLIAGYNEQFF
TRBV7-8	NA	TRBJ2-5	NA	TGTGCCAGCAGCCCCGGCGTCCAGGGGACCCAGTACTTC	CASSPGVQGTQYF
TRBV5-1	NA	TRBJ1-4	TRBD1	TGCGCCAGCAGCATAGGGGACAGTGAGAATGAAAAACTGTTTTTT	CASSIGDSENEKLFF
TRBV20-1	NA	TRBJ2-7	NA	TGCAGTGCTAGAGATAGCTACGAGCAGTACTTC	CSARDSYEQYF
TRBV6-6	few	TRBJ2-7	NA	TGTGCCAGCAGTTACCAGGTTTACTCCTACGAGCAGTACTTC	CASSYQVYSYEQYF
TRBV9	NA	TRBJ1-1	TRBD1	TGTGCCAGCAGCGCCCACGGGACAGCGAACACTGAAGCTTTCTTT	CASSAHGTANTEAFF
TRBV28	NA	TRBJ2-7	TRBD1	TGTGCCAGCAGTTTAGAGTTAGGGACAGTTACCTACGAGCAGTACTTC	CASSLELGTVTYEQYF
TRBV29-1	NA	TRBJ2-7	TRBD2	TGCAGCGTTTGGGGAGCGGGAGGTCCCCTCCTCTACGAGCAGTACTTC	CSVWGAGGPLLYEQYF
TRBV7-2	NA	TRBJ2-5	TRBD1	TGTGCCAGCAGCTTAGTAGCGGGACAGGGGGCAGGAGAGACCCAGTACTTC	CASSLVAGQGAGETQYF
TRBV18	NA	TRBJ1-5	NA	TGTGCCAGCTCACCAAGGGGGGGGGAGCCCCAGCATTTT	CASSPRGGEPQHF
TRBV11-2	NA	TRBJ2-5	TRBD1	TGTGCCAGCAGCTTAGATCCGGGGGACAGGGGGCCCCAGTACTTC	CASSLDPGDRGPQYF
TRBV10-1	NA	TRBJ2-3	NA	TGCGCCAGCGGGGGGAACGGGGATACGCAGTATTTT	CASGGNGDTQYF
TRBV7-9	NA	TRBJ2-3	NA	TGTGCCAGCAGCTCCGACAGCGCAGATACGCAGTATTTT	CASSSDSADTQYF
TRBV5-1	NA	TRBJ2-4	NA	TGCGCCAGCAGCTTGGTTCCACCTACCACAGGGCAGAAAAACATTCAGTACTTC	CASSLVPPTTGQKNIQYF
TRBV2	NA	TRBJ2-7	TRBD2	TGTGCCAGCAGTGAAGCGCTTCTAGCGGGAGGTCCCGAGCAGTACTTC	CASSEALLAGGPEQYF
TRBV6-1	once	TRBJ1-1	NA	TGTGCCAGCCCGGCGCTCAGGACTGAAGCTTTCTTT	CASPALRTEAFF
TRBV7-3	NA	TRBJ1-2	NA	TGTGCCAGCAGCTTGTTTAGCCAATCGGGCTATGGCTACACCTTC	CASSLFSQSGYGYTF
TRBV9	NA	TRBJ2-7	NA	TGTGCCAGCAGCCCCCGGGACTCCTACGAGCAGTACTTC	CASSPRDSYEQYF
TRBV11-2	NA	TRBJ2-1	NA	TGTGCCAGCAGCTTCGTCCATGAGCAGTTCTTC	CASSFVHEQFF
TRBV5-1	NA	TRBJ2-2	TRBD2	TGCGCCAGCAGCTCTGGACTAGCGGGGGGCCCCGGGGAGCTGTTTTTT	CASSSGLAGGPGELFF
TRBV21-1	NA	TRBJ2-2	NA	TGTGCCAGCAGCGCGGGACAGGGCGCGAACACCGGGGAGCTGTTTTTT	CASSAGQGANTGELFF
TRBV6-4	NA	TRBJ2-1	TRBD2	TGTGCCAGCAGTGACCCATTGACTAGCGGGAGCTCCTACAATGAGCAGTTCTTC	CASSDPLTSGSSYNEQFF
TRBV10-3	NA	TRBJ2-1	NA	TGTGCCATCAGTGAGACTAGCTCCTACAATGAGCAGTTCTTC	CAISETSSYNEQFF
TRBV9	NA	TRBJ2-7	NA	TGTGCCAGCAGGGAACGGGACTCCCAGGGCGAGCAGTACTTC	CASRERDSQGEQYF
TRBV5-1	NA	TRBJ2-5	TRBD2	TGCGCCAGCAGCTTGGAGCGGGGGGCAAAAGGGACCCAGTACTTC	CASSLERGAKGTQYF
TRBV5-1	NA	TRBJ1-4	NA	TGCGCCAGCAGGGAGGACCTACTAATCGATGAAAAACTGTTTTTT	CASREDLLIDEKLFF
TRBV10-2	once	TRBJ2-3	TRBD2	TGCGCCAGCAGGATAGCGGGGGGGCACACAGATACGCAGTATTTT	CASRIAGGHTDTQYF
TRBV28	NA	TRBJ1-2	NA	TGTGCCAGCAGTTTCATGTCAGGGGCTTTGCATGGCTACACCTTC	CASSFMSGALHGYTF
TRBV30	NA	TRBJ1-1	NA	TGTGCCTGGAGTGCCCTCACTGAAGCTTTCTTT	CAWSALTEAFF
TRBV5-1	NA	TRBJ1-1	NA	TGCGCCAGCAGCTTGGTGTTTTCCGGGAACACTGAAGCTTTCTTT	CASSLVFSGNTEAFF
TRBV5-1	NA	TRBJ1-2	TRBD1	TGCGCCAGCAAGACGGACAGGGGCGCCTATGGCTACACCTTC	CASKTDRGAYGYTF
TRBV18	NA	TRBJ2-5	TRBD1	TGTGCCAGCTCACCGGTCTCCGGGACAGGGGGTCACCGTGAGTACTTC	CASSPVSGTGGHREYF
TRBV5-1	few	TRBJ2-7	NA	TGCGCCAGCAGCTTGGGCGTGTTAGACGAGCAGTACTTC	CASSLGVLDEQYF
TRBV6-5	NA	TRBJ1-2	NA	TGTGCCAGCAGCGAAACAGGGTTTCGAAGTGGCTACACCTTC	CASSETGFRSGYTF
TRBV2	NA	TRBJ2-6	NA	TGTGCCAGCAGGGCGAGCGGACGTCCTGGGGCCAACGTCCTGACTTTC	CASRASGRPGANVLTF
TRBV5-1	NA	TRBJ2-5	TRBD2	TGCGCCAGCACTAGCGGGAGGCTTTACCAAGAGACCCAGTACTTC	CASTSGRLYQETQYF
TRBV7-8	once	TRBJ2-5	TRBD1	TGTGCCAGCGAAACTCGACAGGGGGAGACCCAGTACTTC	CASETRQGETQYF
TRBV27	NA	TRBJ1-6	NA	TGTGCCAGCAGAGAGCTTAATTCACCCCTCCACTTT	CASRELNSPLHF
TRBV7-6	NA	TRBJ2-1	NA	TGTGCCAGCAGCTTAGATGTGGGGGCGGAAATGAAGTTCTTC	CASSLDVGAEMKFF
TRBV6-6	NA	TRBJ1-1	NA	TGTGCCAGCAGTTACTCGATGGGGGGAACTGAAGCTTTCTTT	CASSYSMGGTEAFF